The entry that follows covers one T cell receptor beta chain sequence. The sample is drawn from a study of OX40 agonist ivuxolimab in advanced cancers. Study-wide background: An agonistic human IgG2 monoclonal antibody against OX40 (CD134) was given.

The method was immunoSEQ multiplex PCR; TCRdb's version includes in-frame clones alone and lacks a portion of them. Of fewer than 85,000 clones listed, approximately 90% were seen once; the top ten hold approximately 0.7%. The origin of this receptor is an adult with an advanced solid tumor such as melanoma, head and neck, liver or kidney cancer. Sequencing was performed on CD4+ or CD8+ T cells sorted from blood, taken in a trial of the OX40 agonist ivuxolimab.

DNA of the CDR3: TGTGCCAGCAGCTACGGGACTAGCGGGACCGGGGAGCTGTTTTTT. Protein sequence: CASSYGTSGTGELFF. V gene TRBV7-2 combines with J gene TRBJ2-2; 12 nucleotides align to TRBD2. Germline assignment: CDR1 SGHTA and CDR2 FQGNSA. The CDR3 has 15 residues. The V and J ends lost 4 bases and 5 bases, in that order; junction bases with no gene match: 2.